This TCR beta chain was captured in a study of post-analysis software for immune sequencing data. About the study: The disease courses spanned relapsing-remitting, secondary progressive and progressive-relapsing forms of multiple sclerosis. Findings and limits, study-wide: Co-batched samples clustered tightly together by F measure. Controls showed lower frequencies than patients for five TRBV segments, and TRBV5-6, TRBV5-1 and TRBV20-1 were among these.

TCR beta cDNA libraries had unique molecular identifiers. It was from roughly 1.1 to 9.2 million T cells that 500,000 to 600,000 cDNA molecules came. TCRdb re-derived calls from the PCR reads in MiXCR, one entry per CDR3 protein. This sample carries roughly 870,000 distinct CDR3 sequences, about 53% of them seen once, and the ten largest clones take 4% to 5.5%. This clonotype was found a few times. Its specificity is not known. Germline V gene sequence: CDR1 ENHRY, CDR2 SYGVKD. The CDR3 contains 14 residues. V was pared by 4 bases and J by 2 bases, with 2 bases of the junction left unmatched. The clonotype was recovered from a girl aged 5 to 17 with multiple sclerosis. Material: blood. This sequence joins TRBV10-3 and TRBJ2-1; 7 bases line up with TRBD2. This chain's CDR3 is CAISGGGAYNEQFF. The CDR3 bases are TGTGCCATCAGTGGTGGGGGGGCCTACAATGAGCAGTTCTTC.